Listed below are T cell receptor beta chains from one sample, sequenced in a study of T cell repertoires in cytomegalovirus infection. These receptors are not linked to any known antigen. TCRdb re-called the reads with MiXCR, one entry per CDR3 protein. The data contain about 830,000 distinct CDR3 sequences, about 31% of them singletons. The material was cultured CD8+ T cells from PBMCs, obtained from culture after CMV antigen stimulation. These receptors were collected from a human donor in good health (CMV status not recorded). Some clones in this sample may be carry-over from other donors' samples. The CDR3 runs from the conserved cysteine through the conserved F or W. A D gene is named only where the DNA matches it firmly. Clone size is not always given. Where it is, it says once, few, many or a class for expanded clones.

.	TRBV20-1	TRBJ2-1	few	CSARDPGGTYRYEQFF	TGCAGTGCTAGAGATCCTGGGGGGACCTATAGGTATGAGCAGTTCTTC
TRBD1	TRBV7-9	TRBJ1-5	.	CASSRDRENNQPQHF	TGTGCCAGCAGCCGGGACAGGGAAAACAATCAGCCCCAGCATTTT
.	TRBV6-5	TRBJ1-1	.	CASSYGASPFTEAFF	TGTGCCAGCAGTTACGGTGCCTCCCCATTCACTGAAGCTTTCTTT
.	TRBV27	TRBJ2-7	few	CASSLSRVTYEQYF	TGTGCCAGCAGTTTATCACGGGTTACCTACGAGCAGTACTTC
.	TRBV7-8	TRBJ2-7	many	CASSLASGPEVKEQYF	TGTGCCAGCAGCTTAGCGTCCGGACCCGAGGTGAAGGAGCAGTACTTC
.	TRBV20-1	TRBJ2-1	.	CSASPIGRGNEQFF	TGCAGTGCTAGCCCCATAGGCAGGGGCAATGAGCAGTTCTTC
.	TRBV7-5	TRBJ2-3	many	CISVPEASKPSFTSTDTQYF	.
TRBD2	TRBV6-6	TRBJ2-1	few	CASSYSIDGRNNEQFF	TGTGCCAGCAGTTACTCGATCGACGGGAGGAATAATGAGCAGTTCTTC
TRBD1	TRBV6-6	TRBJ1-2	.	CASSYSTGADYGYTF	TGTGCCAGCAGTTACTCGACAGGGGCGGACTATGGCTACACCTTC
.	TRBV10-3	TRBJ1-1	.	CAIRGTENTEAFF	TGTGCCATCAGGGGGACGGAGAACACTGAAGCTTTCTTT
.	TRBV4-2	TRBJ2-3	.	CASSQVLTGDLGLTSTDTQYF	TGTGCCAGCAGCCAAGTGCTAACAGGGGACTTAGGATTAACTAGCACAGATACGCAGTATTTT
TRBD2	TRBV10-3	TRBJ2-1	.	CATDPGTSGDNEQFF	TGTGCCACCGACCCCGGGACTAGCGGGGACAATGAGCAGTTCTTC
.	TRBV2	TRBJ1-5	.	CASSLRKKGDQPQHF	TGTGCCAGCAGTCTTCGAAAGAAGGGGGATCAGCCCCAGCATTTT
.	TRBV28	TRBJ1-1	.	CASSSPAGINTEAFF	TGTGCCAGCAGTTCCCCTGCGGGAATCAACACTGAAGCTTTCTTT
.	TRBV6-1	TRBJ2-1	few	CASSESGPSYNEQFF	TGTGCCAGCAGTGAGTCGGGTCCGTCCTACAATGAGCAGTTCTTC
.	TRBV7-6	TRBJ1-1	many	CASSYLGRDTEAFF	TGTGCCAGCAGCTACCTAGGCCGGGACACTGAAGCTTTCTTT
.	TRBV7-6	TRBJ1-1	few	CASSYRGGKSNEAFF	TGTGCCAGCAGTTATCGTGGGGGCAAGTCGAATGAAGCTTTCTTT